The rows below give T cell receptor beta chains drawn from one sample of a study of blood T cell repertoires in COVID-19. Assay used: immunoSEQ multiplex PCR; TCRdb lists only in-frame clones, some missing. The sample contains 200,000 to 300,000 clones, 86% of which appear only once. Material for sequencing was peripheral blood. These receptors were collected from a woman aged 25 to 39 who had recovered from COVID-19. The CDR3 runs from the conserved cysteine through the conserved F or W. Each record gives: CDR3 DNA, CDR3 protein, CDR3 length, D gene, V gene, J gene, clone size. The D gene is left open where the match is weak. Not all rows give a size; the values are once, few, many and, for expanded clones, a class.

CDR3nt: TGCGCCAGCAGCTTAGATCAGGGGTACACTGAAGCTTTCTTT
CDR3aa: CASSLDQGYTEAFF
len: 14
d_gene: .
v_gene: TRBV5-1
j_gene: TRBJ1-1
abundance: .

CDR3nt: TGTGCCAGCAGCTTGGCCCCAGTAAATAGGACTCATGGCTACACCTTC
CDR3aa: CASSLAPVNRTHGYTF
len: 16
d_gene: .
v_gene: TRBV5-5
j_gene: TRBJ1-2
abundance: .

CDR3nt: TGTGCCAGCCTTAAGGACAGGGGGCGATTTGGTGAAAAACTGTTTTTT
CDR3aa: CASLKDRGRFGEKLFF
len: 16
d_gene: TRBD1
v_gene: TRBV2
j_gene: TRBJ1-4
abundance: .

CDR3nt: TGTGCCAGCAGCTTCCACCCTCGACAGGGTCGTGGCTCCTACGAGCAGTACTTC
CDR3aa: CASSFHPRQGRGSYEQYF
len: 18
d_gene: TRBD1
v_gene: TRBV13
j_gene: TRBJ2-7
abundance: once

CDR3nt: TGTGCCAGCAGCGTAGGTGCAGGAGGGGACCAAGAGACCCAGTACTTC
CDR3aa: CASSVGAGGDQETQYF
len: 16
d_gene: .
v_gene: TRBV9
j_gene: TRBJ2-5
abundance: once

CDR3nt: TGCGCCAGCAGCACCGAGGGGGCGACTAATGAAAAACTGTTTTTT
CDR3aa: CASSTEGATNEKLFF
len: 15
d_gene: TRBD1
v_gene: TRBV5-1
j_gene: TRBJ1-4
abundance: once

CDR3nt: TGTGCCAGCAGTGTTTCCCCCTCCGGGGGCTATGGCTACACCTTC
CDR3aa: CASSVSPSGGYGYTF
len: 15
d_gene: .
v_gene: TRBV2
j_gene: TRBJ1-2
abundance: once

CDR3nt: TGTGCCAGCAGCAAAGCAGGGGGGCCCTACCAAAATTTCTACGAGCAGTACTTC
CDR3aa: CASSKAGGPYQNFYEQYF
len: 18
d_gene: .
v_gene: TRBV5-6
j_gene: TRBJ2-7
abundance: .

CDR3nt: TGTGCCACCAGTGCCAGGGACAGGGGCACAGATACGCAGTATTTT
CDR3aa: CATSARDRGTDTQYF
len: 15
d_gene: TRBD1
v_gene: TRBV24-1
j_gene: TRBJ2-3
abundance: once

CDR3nt: TGTGCCAGTAAAGCCAGGGCCAGCTCCTACGAGCAGTACTTC
CDR3aa: CASKARASSYEQYF
len: 14
d_gene: .
v_gene: TRBV19
j_gene: TRBJ2-7
abundance: .

CDR3nt: TGTGCCAGCTCACCATTAGACAGGGGCGACTTCTATGGCTACACCTTC
CDR3aa: CASSPLDRGDFYGYTF
len: 16
d_gene: TRBD1
v_gene: TRBV18
j_gene: TRBJ1-2
abundance: once

CDR3nt: TGTGCCAGCAGCTCAACCGCCGGGACAGGGGGCGCAGGCTATGGCTACACCTTC
CDR3aa: CASSSTAGTGGAGYGYTF
len: 18
d_gene: TRBD1
v_gene: TRBV7-9
j_gene: TRBJ1-2
abundance: .

CDR3nt: TGTGCCAGCAGTCCCAGGACAGGCTCCTACAATGAGCAGTTCTTC
CDR3aa: CASSPRTGSYNEQFF
len: 15
d_gene: TRBD1
v_gene: TRBV6-5
j_gene: TRBJ2-1
abundance: .

CDR3nt: TGTGCCAGCAGCTCGGGACTAGCGGGGGGTGAGCAGTTCTTC
CDR3aa: CASSSGLAGGEQFF
len: 14
d_gene: TRBD2
v_gene: TRBV7-3
j_gene: TRBJ2-1
abundance: .

CDR3nt: TGTGCTAGTGGTTGGGGCCGGGAGGGCTATGGCTACACCTTC
CDR3aa: CASGWGREGYGYTF
len: 14
d_gene: .
v_gene: TRBV12-5
j_gene: TRBJ1-2
abundance: .

CDR3nt: TGTGCCAGCAGCTTAGCGCAGGAGGGGAGCTCCTATAATTCACCCCTCCACTTT
CDR3aa: CASSLAQEGSSYNSPLHF
len: 18
d_gene: .
v_gene: TRBV7-6
j_gene: TRBJ1-6
abundance: .

CDR3nt: TGCGCCAGCAGCCCGGGGTCGAGGTGGCGGCACGAGCAGTACTTC
CDR3aa: CASSPGSRWRHEQYF
len: 15
d_gene: .
v_gene: TRBV4-1
j_gene: TRBJ2-7
abundance: .

CDR3nt: TGTGCCAGCAGTTACTTCGGAGGTGCGGACACCGGGGAGCTGTTTTTT
CDR3aa: CASSYFGGADTGELFF
len: 16
d_gene: .
v_gene: TRBV6-5
j_gene: TRBJ2-2
abundance: .

CDR3nt: TGTGCCAGCAGCTTGGCTCACAGGGGGCGCAAGGGTTCACCCCTCCACTTT
CDR3aa: CASSLAHRGRKGSPLHF
len: 17
d_gene: TRBD1
v_gene: TRBV11-2
j_gene: TRBJ1-6
abundance: .

CDR3nt: TGCGCCAGCAGCTCTAGTACAGGGATGATAACCGGGGAGCTGTTTTTT
CDR3aa: CASSSSTGMITGELFF
len: 16
d_gene: .
v_gene: TRBV5-1
j_gene: TRBJ2-2
abundance: .

CDR3nt: TGCGCCAGCAAGGAGACAGAAAATTCACCCCTCCACTTT
CDR3aa: CASKETENSPLHF
len: 13
d_gene: .
v_gene: TRBV5-1
j_gene: TRBJ1-6
abundance: .

CDR3nt: TGCGCCAGCAGCCAAGAGGGAGGTCGGCCCCAGCATTTT
CDR3aa: CASSQEGGRPQHF
len: 13
d_gene: .
v_gene: TRBV4-3
j_gene: TRBJ1-5
abundance: .

CDR3nt: TGCGCCAGCAGCCCCGGCGGGACAGGGGACTACGAGCAGTACTTC
CDR3aa: CASSPGGTGDYEQYF
len: 15
d_gene: TRBD1
v_gene: TRBV5-1
j_gene: TRBJ2-7
abundance: .

CDR3nt: TGCGCCAGCAGCTCTGCAGGGCAGGAGACCCAGTACTTC
CDR3aa: CASSSAGQETQYF
len: 13
d_gene: .
v_gene: TRBV5-1
j_gene: TRBJ2-5
abundance: .

CDR3nt: TGTGCCAGCAGTTACTCCTACAGGGTATTAGGCTATGGCTACACCTTC
CDR3aa: CASSYSYRVLGYGYTF
len: 16
d_gene: .
v_gene: TRBV6-5
j_gene: TRBJ1-2
abundance: .

CDR3nt: TGCGCCAGCACTCAGGGATCCACTGAAGCTTTCTTT
CDR3aa: CASTQGSTEAFF
len: 12
d_gene: .
v_gene: TRBV10-2
j_gene: TRBJ1-1
abundance: few

CDR3nt: TGTGCCAGCAGCTTGCAGGGCACGAACACCGGGGAGCTGTTTTTT
CDR3aa: CASSLQGTNTGELFF
len: 15
d_gene: .
v_gene: TRBV11-1
j_gene: TRBJ2-2
abundance: .

CDR3nt: TGTGCCAGCAGGAGGGGGACAGGGGGGTCCTACGAGCAGTACTTC
CDR3aa: CASRRGTGGSYEQYF
len: 15
d_gene: TRBD1
v_gene: TRBV2
j_gene: TRBJ2-7
abundance: .

CDR3nt: TGTGCCAGCAGTGAAGCGCTAACTAGATTCGACGAGCAGTACTTC
CDR3aa: CASSEALTRFDEQYF
len: 15
d_gene: .
v_gene: TRBV2
j_gene: TRBJ2-7
abundance: few

CDR3nt: TGTGCCACCAGCAGAGATTTGGGCGGGGGGCCCGAGCAGTTCTTC
CDR3aa: CATSRDLGGGPEQFF
len: 15
d_gene: TRBD2
v_gene: TRBV15
j_gene: TRBJ2-1
abundance: .

CDR3nt: TGTGCCATCCGAGGAGCCGGAGAGACCCAGTACTTC
CDR3aa: CAIRGAGETQYF
len: 12
d_gene: .
v_gene: TRBV10-3
j_gene: TRBJ2-5
abundance: .

CDR3nt: TGTGCCAGCAGTCGGGACAGCGGCTACACCTTC
CDR3aa: CASSRDSGYTF
len: 11
d_gene: TRBD1
v_gene: TRBV2
j_gene: TRBJ1-2
abundance: few

CDR3nt: TGTGCCAGCAGCTTAGGAGTCTCTGGCACAGATACGCAGTATTTT
CDR3aa: CASSLGVSGTDTQYF
len: 15
d_gene: .
v_gene: TRBV7-7
j_gene: TRBJ2-3
abundance: .

CDR3nt: TGCGCCAGCAGCTCCATCGGGGGAACCGGGGAGCTGTTTTTT
CDR3aa: CASSSIGGTGELFF
len: 14
d_gene: .
v_gene: TRBV5-1
j_gene: TRBJ2-2
abundance: .

CDR3nt: TGCGCCAGCAGTGAGTCTTGGTCCAGAGAGCAGTACTTC
CDR3aa: CASSESWSREQYF
len: 13
d_gene: .
v_gene: TRBV10-2
j_gene: TRBJ2-7
abundance: .

CDR3nt: TGTGCCAGCAGCCCTGGTGGGGCTAGCGGCGCCGGGGAGCTGTTTTTT
CDR3aa: CASSPGGASGAGELFF
len: 16
d_gene: TRBD2
v_gene: TRBV5-4
j_gene: TRBJ2-2
abundance: .

CDR3nt: TGTGCCAGCAGTTTGGGCCTTAATCTCGCATACGAGCAGTACTTC
CDR3aa: CASSLGLNLAYEQYF
len: 15
d_gene: .
v_gene: TRBV27
j_gene: TRBJ2-7
abundance: .

CDR3nt: TGCGCCAGCAGCCAACAAAAAGCGAATACGCAGTATTTT
CDR3aa: CASSQQKANTQYF
len: 13
d_gene: .
v_gene: TRBV4-1
j_gene: TRBJ2-3
abundance: .

CDR3nt: TGTGCCAGCCGAACAATACCAGGACAGGGTGAGGGCTACACCTTC
CDR3aa: CASRTIPGQGEGYTF
len: 15
d_gene: TRBD1
v_gene: TRBV7-2
j_gene: TRBJ1-2
abundance: .

CDR3nt: TGTGCTAGTGGTTTGGCAGCAAATCTAGCGGGGAACGAGCAGTTCTTC
CDR3aa: CASGLAANLAGNEQFF
len: 16
d_gene: TRBD2
v_gene: TRBV12-5
j_gene: TRBJ2-1
abundance: .

CDR3nt: TGTGCCAGCAGCTTGTGGCAGGGGTTTACTGAAGCTTTCTTT
CDR3aa: CASSLWQGFTEAFF
len: 14
d_gene: .
v_gene: TRBV5-5
j_gene: TRBJ1-1
abundance: .

CDR3nt: TGTGCCAGCAGTTACTCTTATCTGTTGAACACTGAAGCTTTCTTT
CDR3aa: CASSYSYLLNTEAFF
len: 15
d_gene: .
v_gene: TRBV6-5
j_gene: TRBJ1-1
abundance: .

CDR3nt: TGCGCCAGCAGCGAGGCTAGCGGGGGCCCGTACCAAGAGACCCAGTACTTC
CDR3aa: CASSEASGGPYQETQYF
len: 17
d_gene: TRBD2
v_gene: TRBV5-1
j_gene: TRBJ2-5
abundance: once

CDR3nt: TGTGCCAGCAGCCAAGTAGAAGTCGGACAGGAAGAGACCGGGGAGCTGTTTTTT
CDR3aa: CASSQVEVGQEETGELFF
len: 18
d_gene: TRBD1
v_gene: TRBV4-2
j_gene: TRBJ2-2
abundance: .

CDR3nt: TGTGCCAGTAGTATCTTCCGGGACAGGGGTTCCGAGCAGTACTTC
CDR3aa: CASSIFRDRGSEQYF
len: 15
d_gene: TRBD1
v_gene: TRBV19
j_gene: TRBJ2-7
abundance: .